Described below is a single T cell receptor (beta chain) sequence and its context. As yet, its antigen is unknown. The data stem from a study of T cell responses to AZD1222 COVID-19 vaccine. Study results and caveats: A rise in Spike-specific TCR breadth and depth followed two AZD1222 doses. Variant regions that are unmutated are reportedly the target of nearly half of spike-specific TCRs. Repertoires were collected only later (after the peak T cell response had occurred).

Some clones are missing from TCRdb's copy, which holds only in-frame ones; the method was immunoSEQ multiplex PCR. The data show some 130,000 clones, more than 85% seen once. The material was peripheral blood, obtained 28 days after the second AZD1222 dose. This clonotype was sampled from an adult who received the AZD1222 COVID-19 vaccine.

The CDR3 region has the DNA TGTGCCAGCAGGACAGGGAATAATTCACCCCTCCACTTT. Its protein product is CASRTGNNSPLHF. V usage is TRBV6-5 and J usage is TRBJ1-6; 7 positions match TRBD1. Germline lookup yields CDR1 MNHEY and CDR2 SVGAGI. The CDR3 sequence is 13 residues long. V shed 6 bases, J shed 5 bases, and the junction held 1 base outside the gene matches.